The TCR beta chain described here comes from a study of neurological immune-mediated disorders. Time point reported: technical triplicate 1. TCRdb fed the 5' RACE reads into MiXCR, producing one record per CDR3 protein. The profile shows 40,000 or so distinct CDR3 sequences, 8.5% to 14% of them singletons. Germline CDR1 and CDR2: SGHTA and FQGNSA. This CDR3 contains 14 residues. J gave up 3 bases and V 5 bases, and 4 bases lay outside the gene matches. This clonotype occurred many times. Sequenced input: PBMCs. This chain uses TRBV7-2 with TRBJ2-3, with 8 bases identical to TRBD2. The sequence came from a man between 60 and 70 years old with HTLV-1-associated myelopathy (HAM/TSP). In DNA form, the CDR3 reads TGTGCCAGCAGCCTAGGACTAGCAACAGATACGCAGTATTTT. Translation: CASSLGLATDTQYF.